The 21 T cell receptor beta chains listed next were all sequenced from one sample in a study of metastatic and nonmetastatic thyroid tumors. MiXCR was used by TCRdb to re-call the PCR reads. The data contain approximately 6,000 clones, more than 30% of them singletons. Ahead of thyroid surgery, no patient had received treatment of any kind. The sequencing input was tumor tissue. These receptors were collected from a female donor with papillary thyroid cancer or a benign thyroid nodule (not recorded which). Some clones in this sample may be carry-over from other donors' samples.

V and J are TRBV5-1 and TRBJ2-7; D perhaps matches TRBD1 (6 bases). V was pared by 0 bases and J by 6 bases, with 25 bases between. The CDR3 runs 18 residues. The germline CDR1 and CDR2 sequences are SGHRS and YFSETQ. The CDR3 sequence: CASSLGRRTFQGRGEQYF. In DNA form, the CDR3 reads TGCGCCAGCAGCTTGGGGCGGCGGACTTTCCAGGGGAGAGGCGAGCAGTACTTC.

The chain uses TRBV6-1 and TRBJ2-3, with D hard to call. Trimming shortened V by 5 bases and J by 5 bases, and 14 bases separated the two germline ends. The CDR3 is made up of 14 amino acids. CDR1 and CDR2 (germline): MNHNS, SASEGT. The CDR3 reads CASSLGCAKDTQYF. The CDR3 region has the DNA TGTGCCAGCAGTCTAGGGTGCGCGAAAGATACGCAGTATTTT.

V usage is TRBV5-1 and J usage is TRBJ2-7, with 8 bases identical to TRBD2. The V segment lost 1 base and the J segment 4 bases; nucleotides outside the gene matches: 4. The CDR3 totals 14 residues. Per germline, CDR1 SGHRS and CDR2 YFSETQ. The DNA of the CDR3 is TGCGCCAGCAGCTTGAGCGGGAGCGATTACGAGCAGTACTTC. Translating it yields CASSLSGSDYEQYF. The full variable domain, completed using reference TRBV5-1 and TRBJ2-7, is KAGVTQTPRYLIKTRGQQVTLSCSPISGHRSVSWYQQTPGQGLQFLFEYFSETQRNKGNFPGRFSGRQFSNSRSEMNVSTLELGDSALYLCASSLSGSDYEQYFGPGTRLTVT.

By share, this clone ranks as medium-sized. The chain joins TRBV7-3 to TRBJ2-2, with 8 bases lining up with TRBD2. V gave up 5 bases and J gave up 2 bases; unmatched junction bases: 10. Germline V CDR1 and CDR2: SGHTA, FQGTGA. This CDR3 contains 17 residues. The CDR3 protein is CASSPPAGGPNTGELFF. CDR3 nucleotide sequence: TGTGCCAGCAGCCCCCCGGCGGGAGGCCCAAACACCGGGGAGCTGTTTTTT.

A word on this clone: A much larger clone sits a single nucleotide away, making a read error possible. This chain joins TRBV5-4 and TRBJ1-3; D call uncertain. V lost 5 bases, J lost 8 bases, and 5 bases lay in between. The length of the CDR3 is 10 residues. CDR1 is SGHNT, CDR2 YYREEE, per germline (reference sequence). CDR3 sequence reads: CASRGHTIYF. In DNA form, the CDR3 reads TGTGCCAGCAGAGGACACACCATATATTTT. Complete variable domain (other parts from reference TRBV5-4 and TRBJ1-3): ETGVTQSPTHLIKTRGQQVTLRCSSQSGHNTVSWYQQALGQGPQFIFQYYREEENGRGNFPPRFSGLQFPNYSSELNVNALELDDSALYLCASRGHTIYFGEGSWLTVV.

The chain recombines TRBV30 with TRBJ2-3; 8 nucleotides line up with TRBD2. The CDR3 consists of 18 residues. Per germline, CDR1 GTSNPN and CDR2 SVGIG (reference sequence). With 1 base clipped from V and 1 base from J, the junction kept 13 bases outside the gene matches. The CDR3 spells CAWSASGTRGGGTDTQYF. In DNA, the CDR3 is TGTGCCTGGAGTGCCTCCGGGACTAGGGGGGGAGGCACAGATACGCAGTATTTT.

This clone rates as medium-sized. V is TRBV4-2 and J is TRBJ2-1; 12 bases match TRBD2. The germline V gene has CDR1 LGHNA and CDR2 YNFKEQ. J was trimmed by 10 bases and V by 1 base; bases with no gene match: 8. The CDR3 has 16 residues. This chain's CDR3 is CASSQAWTSGKGEQFF. The CDR3 DNA is TGTGCCAGCAGCCAAGCTTGGACTAGCGGGAAGGGGGAGCAGTTCTTC.

In this sample, this clone is medium-sized. The chain recombines TRBV5-1 with TRBJ2-7; D may be TRBD1 or TRBD2 (6 bases each). The CDR3 contains 14 residues. V shed 1 base and J shed 4 bases, with 12 bases lying between them. The V gene's germline CDR1 is SGHRS and CDR2 YFSETQ. In nucleotides, the CDR3 is TGCGCCAGCAGCTTGTTGGGGGGCACTTACGAGCAGTACTTC. Its translation: CASSLLGGTYEQYF.

This chain connects TRBV20-1 to TRBJ1-5; D gene ambiguous. Germline V gene lookup returns CDR1 DFQATT and CDR2 SNEGSKA (reference sequence). This CDR3 region has 14 residues. Trimming pared 6 bases from V and 12 bases from J, leaving 24 bases between. CDR3 DNA sequence: TGCAGTGCCCTTGAGGGCCTTAGCAATCGGCACCAGCATTTT. This sequence encodes CSALEGLSNRHQHF.

The chain uses TRBV9 and TRBJ2-2; the D gene is possibly TRBD1 (6 bases). Per germline, CDR1 SGDLS and CDR2 YYNGEE. This CDR3 region has 15 residues. V lost 0 bases and J 4 bases, leaving 10 bases between the germline ends. The CDR3 loop reads CASSVGQGSTGELFF. The DNA for the CDR3 is TGTGCCAGCAGCGTAGGGCAGGGGAGCACCGGGGAGCTGTTTTTT.

This clone was seen many times. The chain recombines TRBV9 with TRBJ2-1; 7 positions agree with TRBD1. CDR1 and CDR2 from the germline V gene are SGDLS and YYNGEE. Germline trimming cut 3 bases from V and 3 bases from J; bases unmatched to any gene: 9. The CDR3 length is 16 residues. The chain's CDR3 is CASSGHEGADYNEQFF. DNA of the CDR3: TGTGCCAGCAGCGGCCATGAGGGGGCCGACTACAATGAGCAGTTCTTC.

This clone was seen only a few times. The V gene is TRBV7-2, the J gene TRBJ2-1, with D perhaps TRBD1 (5 bases). The V end was cut by 5 bases, the J end by 9 bases, with 17 bases between. CDR1 SGHTA and CDR2 FQGNSA come from the germline V gene. The CDR3 is made up of 14 amino acids. The CDR3, as DNA: TGTGCCAGCAGCCAATTCGCAGGGTATGGTGAGCAGTTCTTC. Amino acid sequence: CASSQFAGYGEQFF. Using reference TRBV7-2 and TRBJ2-1 for the parts outside the CDR3, the full variable domain is GAGVSQSPSNKVTEKGKDVELRCDPISGHTALYWYRQSLGQGLEFLIYFQGNSAPDKSGLPSDRFSAERTGGSVSTLTIQRTQQEDSAVYLCASSQFAGYGEQFFGPGTRLTVL.

The chain links TRBV11-3 to TRBJ1-1, with a possible D match to TRBD1 (6 bases). Trimming cost V 5 bases and J 5 bases, with 15 bases left between them. Germline V gene data show CDR1 as SGHNT and CDR2 as YENEEA. The CDR3 is 14 residues long. CDR3 sequence reads: CASSVDSSRTEAFF. CDR3 nucleotides: TGTGCCAGCAGCGTGGACAGTTCCCGGACTGAAGCTTTCTTT.

The chain combines TRBV20-1 with TRBJ2-7; 7 bases fit TRBD1. The J call may be faulty, since TRBJ2-1 better matches the DNA end. This CDR3 spans 16 amino acids. Germline V gene sequence: CDR1 DFQATT, CDR2 SNEGSKA (reference sequence). The CDR3 sequence: CSAIDHQGQRDREQFF. The CDR3 DNA sequence: TGCAGTGCCATTGATCATCAGGGACAGAGGGACCGAGAGCAGTTCTTC.

A note on this clone: A read error may be the cause here, since a much bigger clone is one base away. The genes are TRBV7-9 and TRBJ2-1; no firm D call. The CDR3 consists of 12 residues. Germline V gene data show CDR1 as SEHNR and CDR2 as FQNEAQ (reference sequence). CDR3 DNA sequence: TGTGCCAACAGCTTAGCTAGCAATGAGCAGTTCTTC. It codes for CANSLASNEQFF. Combining the CDR3 with reference TRBV7-9 and TRBJ2-1 gives the whole variable domain DTGVSQNPRHKITKRGQNVTFRCDPISEHNRLYWYRQTLGQGPEFLTYFQNEAQLEKSRLLSDRFSAERPKGSFSTLEIQRTEQGDSAMYLCANSLASNEQFFGPGTRLTVL.

This clone is labeled as medium-sized. The rearrangement joins TRBV10-3 to TRBJ2-5; 12 nucleotides line up with TRBD2. Germline loops: CDR1 ENHRY, CDR2 SYGVKD. The CDR3 is 14 amino acids. Unmatched junction bases numbered 6, after V lost 3 bases and J lost 10 bases. CDR3 DNA: TGTGCCATCAGTGAAGCTAGCGGGGGGGCGGGCCAGTACTTC. Its protein is CAISEASGGAGQYF.

This clone was picked up many times. The genes are TRBV5-1 and TRBJ1-1; possibly TRBD1 for D (5 bases). CDR3 size: 15 residues. CDR1 and CDR2 from the germline V gene are SGHRS and YFSETQ. Trimming left V 0 bases short and J 0 bases short, with 9 bases between. In nucleotides, the CDR3 is TGCGCCAGCAGCTTGGAGGAGGGGATGAACACTGAAGCTTTCTTT. It specifies CASSLEEGMNTEAFF. The full variable domain, rest sourced from reference TRBV5-1 and TRBJ1-1, is KAGVTQTPRYLIKTRGQQVTLSCSPISGHRSVSWYQQTPGQGLQFLFEYFSETQRNKGNFPGRFSGRQFSNSRSEMNVSTLELGDSALYLCASSLEEGMNTEAFFGQGTRLTVV.

The chain recombines TRBV25-1 with TRBJ2-7, with D perhaps TRBD1 or TRBD2 (6 bases each). V shed 6 bases and J shed 0 bases, with 27 bases lying between them. This CDR3 comprises 19 residues. Germline CDR1 and CDR2: MGHDK and SYGVNS. CDR3 DNA sequence: TGTGCCAGCAGCTACTCTCCCAGAACAGGGACTTCCCGCTCCTACGAGCAGTACTTC. Translated: CASSYSPRTGTSRSYEQYF.

This chain links TRBV6-2 or TRBV6-3 with TRBJ1-5; the D is unclear. This CDR3 comprises 14 residues. Germline CDR1 reads MNHEY; CDR2 reads SVGEGT. The V end lost 2 bases, the J end lost 0 bases, and 5 bases lay between the germline ends. The CDR3 spells CASSYNPSNQPQHF. CDR3 sequence (DNA): TGTGCCAGCAGTTACAATCCTAGCAATCAGCCCCAGCATTTT.

V and J are TRBV6-1 and TRBJ1-1; D might be TRBD1 (5 bases). Trimming removed 3 bases from V and 1 base from J, with 9 bases in between. The CDR3 length is 14 residues. Germline-derived CDR1 and CDR2 are MNHNS and SASEGT. CDR3 coding DNA: TGTGCCAGCAGTGACCGGGGCGGGAACACTGAAGCTTTCTTT. Translation: CASSDRGGNTEAFF.

This clone was observed many times. The chain is built from TRBV30 and TRBJ1-1; the D gene is possibly TRBD1 (6 bases). Trimming took off 2 bases at V and 2 bases at J, with 12 bases between the two ends. In germline, CDR1 is GTSNPN, CDR2 SVGIG (reference sequence). The CDR3 loop spans 14 amino acids. This CDR3 reads CAWSPGHYNTEAFF. Written as DNA, the CDR3 is TGTGCCTGGAGTCCGGGACACTACAACACTGAAGCTTTCTTT.